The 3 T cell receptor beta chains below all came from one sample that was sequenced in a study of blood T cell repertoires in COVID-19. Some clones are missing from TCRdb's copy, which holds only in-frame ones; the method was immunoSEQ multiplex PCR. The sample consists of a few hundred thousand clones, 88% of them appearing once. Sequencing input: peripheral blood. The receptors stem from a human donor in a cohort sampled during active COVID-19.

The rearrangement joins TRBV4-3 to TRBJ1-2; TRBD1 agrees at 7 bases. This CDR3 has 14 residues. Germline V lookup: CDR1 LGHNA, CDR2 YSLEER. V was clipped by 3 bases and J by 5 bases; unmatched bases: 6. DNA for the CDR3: TGCGCCAGCAGCCAGCGGGCAGGGGGGTATGGCTACACCTTC. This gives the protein CASSQRAGGYGYTF.

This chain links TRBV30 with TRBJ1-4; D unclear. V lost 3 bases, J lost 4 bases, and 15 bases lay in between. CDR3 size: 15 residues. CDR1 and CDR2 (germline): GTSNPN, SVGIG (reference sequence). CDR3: CAWRDHGAGNEKLFF. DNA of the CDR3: TGTGCCTGGAGAGATCACGGAGCGGGTAATGAAAAACTGTTTTTT.

CDR3: CASSPNSNYGYTF. The CDR3 DNA sequence: TGCGCCAGCAGCCCCAACTCCAACTATGGCTACACCTTC. The V gene is TRBV4-1, the J gene TRBJ1-2; unclear D gene. Per the germline V gene, CDR1 is MGHRA and CDR2 is YSYEKL. V shed 4 bases and J shed 2 bases, with 8 bases lying between them. The CDR3 has 13 amino acids.